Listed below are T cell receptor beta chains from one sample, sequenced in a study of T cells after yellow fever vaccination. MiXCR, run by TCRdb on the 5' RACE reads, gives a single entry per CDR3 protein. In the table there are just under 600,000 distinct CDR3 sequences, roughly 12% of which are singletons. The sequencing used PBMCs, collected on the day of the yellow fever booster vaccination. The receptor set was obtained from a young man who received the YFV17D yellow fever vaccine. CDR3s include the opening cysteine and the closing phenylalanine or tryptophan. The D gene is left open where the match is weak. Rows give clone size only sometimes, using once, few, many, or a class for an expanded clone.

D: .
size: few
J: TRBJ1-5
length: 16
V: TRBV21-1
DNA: TGTGCCAGCAGCAAAGAGGACAGCGGGAGCAATCAGCCCCAGCATTTT
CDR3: CASSKEDSGSNQPQHF

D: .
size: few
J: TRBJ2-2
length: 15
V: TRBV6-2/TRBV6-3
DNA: TGTGCCAGCAGTATGGTTACAGCGAACACCGGGGAGCTGTTTTTT
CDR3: CASSMVTANTGELFF

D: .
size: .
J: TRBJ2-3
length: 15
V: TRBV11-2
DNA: TGTGCCAGCAGCTTCCGGGTCCCGGGCACAGATACGCAGTATTTT
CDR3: CASSFRVPGTDTQYF

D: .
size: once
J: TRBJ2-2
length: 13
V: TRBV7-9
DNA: TGTGCCAGCAGGGTCAGGAACACCGGGGAGCTGTTTTTT
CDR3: CASRVRNTGELFF

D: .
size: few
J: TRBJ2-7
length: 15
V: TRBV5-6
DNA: TGTGCCAGCAGCCCGTTCAGGGGATCTACCTACGAGCAGTACTTC
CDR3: CASSPFRGSTYEQYF

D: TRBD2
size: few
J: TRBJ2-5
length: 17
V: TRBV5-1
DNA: TGCGCCAGCAGCTCGGGGACTAGCGGGAGGGCCGAGGAGACCCAGTACTTC
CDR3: CASSSGTSGRAEETQYF

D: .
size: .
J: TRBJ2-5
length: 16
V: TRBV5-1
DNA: TGCGCCAGCAGCTTGGCGGGAATAGCGCTCCAAGAGACCCAGTACTTC
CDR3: CASSLAGIALQETQYF

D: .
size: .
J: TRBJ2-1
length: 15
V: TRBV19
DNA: TGTGCCAGTAGCGAACAGGGCGGAGAATACAATGAGCAGTTCTTC
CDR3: CASSEQGGEYNEQFF

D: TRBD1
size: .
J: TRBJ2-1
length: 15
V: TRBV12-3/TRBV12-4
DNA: TGTGCCAGCAGTTTGGGACAGGGGGTGAAGGATGAGCAGTTCTTC
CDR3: CASSLGQGVKDEQFF

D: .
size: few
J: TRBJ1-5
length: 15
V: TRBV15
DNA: TGTGCCACCAGCAGAGATGGGGGCGTAGGTCAGCCCCAGCATTTT
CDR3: CATSRDGGVGQPQHF

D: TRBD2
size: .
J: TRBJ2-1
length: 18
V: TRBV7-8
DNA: TGTGCCAGCAGCTTAGAGGGCGGGACTAGCGGGACCTACAATGAGCAGTTCTTC
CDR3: CASSLEGGTSGTYNEQFF

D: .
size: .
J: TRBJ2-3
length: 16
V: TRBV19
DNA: TGTGCCAGTAGTATTCCCGCCACCCTATACACAGATACGCAGTATTTT
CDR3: CASSIPATLYTDTQYF

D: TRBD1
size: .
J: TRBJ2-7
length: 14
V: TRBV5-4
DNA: TGTGCCAGCAGCTACGGGACAGCTTCCTACGAGCAGTACTTC
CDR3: CASSYGTASYEQYF

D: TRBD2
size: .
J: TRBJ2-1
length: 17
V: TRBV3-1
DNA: TGTGCCAGCAGCCAAGAAGCGGGAGGGCCATCAATGATGAAGCAGTTCTTC
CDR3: CASSQEAGGPSMMKQFF

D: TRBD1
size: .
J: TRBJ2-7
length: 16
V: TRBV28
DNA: TGTGCCAGCAGAGAGACCCCGGGACAGCTTACCTACGAGCAGTACTTC
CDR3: CASRETPGQLTYEQYF

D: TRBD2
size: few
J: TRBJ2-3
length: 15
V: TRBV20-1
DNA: TGCAGTGCTAGAGAGCGGGAGGGCCGAGGAGATACGCAGTATTTT
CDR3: CSAREREGRGDTQYF

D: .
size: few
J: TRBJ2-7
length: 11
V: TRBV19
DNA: TGTGCCAGTAAGGGTTTGGACGAGCAGTACTTC
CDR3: CASKGLDEQYF

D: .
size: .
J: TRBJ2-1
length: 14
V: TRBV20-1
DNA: TGCAGTGCCCTGCCGGGAGCCTCCTACAATGAGCAGTTCTTC
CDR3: CSALPGASYNEQFF

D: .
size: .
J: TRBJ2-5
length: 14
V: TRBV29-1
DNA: TGCAGCGTTGAACTACCAGGGGGGCAAGAGACCCAGTACTTC
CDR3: CSVELPGGQETQYF

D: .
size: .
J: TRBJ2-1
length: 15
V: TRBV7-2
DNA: TGTGCCAGCAGCTCCCCGGGATCCCCACCCAATGAGCAGTTCTTC
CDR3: CASSSPGSPPNEQFF

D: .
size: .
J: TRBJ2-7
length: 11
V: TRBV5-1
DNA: TGCGCCAGCAGCATGAACTACGAGCAGTACTTC
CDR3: CASSMNYEQYF

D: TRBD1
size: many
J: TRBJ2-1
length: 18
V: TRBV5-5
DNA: TGTGCCAGCAGTCCTAGGGGGACAGGGATCGGGTCCTACAATGAGCAGTTCTTC
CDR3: CASSPRGTGIGSYNEQFF

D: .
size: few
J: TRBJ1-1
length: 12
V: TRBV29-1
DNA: TGCAGCGTTGTAAGGGGGAACACTGAAGCTTTCTTT
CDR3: CSVVRGNTEAFF

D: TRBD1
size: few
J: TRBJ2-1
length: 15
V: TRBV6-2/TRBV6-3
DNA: TGTGCCAGCACCTGGACAGGGGGCTCCTACAATGAGCAGTTCTTC
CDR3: CASTWTGGSYNEQFF

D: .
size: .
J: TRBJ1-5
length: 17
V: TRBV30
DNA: TGTGCCTGGAGTGGTCGGTGGACAGCGAAGGGCAATCAGCCCCAGCATTTT
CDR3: CAWSGRWTAKGNQPQHF

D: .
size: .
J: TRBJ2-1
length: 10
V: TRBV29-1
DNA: TGCAGCGTTGTTTGGGGTGAGCAGTTCTTC
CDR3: CSVVWGEQFF

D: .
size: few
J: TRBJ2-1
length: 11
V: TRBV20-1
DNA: TGCAGTGCTAGAAGGAAGTATGAGCAGTTCTTC
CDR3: CSARRKYEQFF

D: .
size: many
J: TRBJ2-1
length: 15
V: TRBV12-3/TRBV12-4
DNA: TGTGCCAGCAGGGTCCTTGGCGGGCCCCACAATGAGCAGTTCTTC
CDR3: CASRVLGGPHNEQFF

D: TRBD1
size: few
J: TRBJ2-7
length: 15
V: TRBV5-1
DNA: TGCGCCAGCAGCTTGGGGGGACAGGGATCCAACGAGCAGTACTTC
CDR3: CASSLGGQGSNEQYF

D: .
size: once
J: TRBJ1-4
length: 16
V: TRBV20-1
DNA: TGCAGTGCCCAGCCGGGGGGGCCGGGCGGTAATGAAAAACTGTTTTTT
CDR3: CSAQPGGPGGNEKLFF

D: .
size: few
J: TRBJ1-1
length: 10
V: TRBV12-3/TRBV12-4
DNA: TGTGCCAGCAGCGGCACTGAAGCTTTCTTT
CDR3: CASSGTEAFF

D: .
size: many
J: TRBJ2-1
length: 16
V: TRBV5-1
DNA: TGCGCCAGCAGCCCGGGGGCGACTAGCTCCTACAATGAGCAGTTCTTC
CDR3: CASSPGATSSYNEQFF

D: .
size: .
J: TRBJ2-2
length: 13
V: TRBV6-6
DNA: TGTGCCAGCAGTTACTACAGGTCCGGGGAGCTGTTTTTT
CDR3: CASSYYRSGELFF

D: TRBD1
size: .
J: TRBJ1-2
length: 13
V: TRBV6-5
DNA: TGTGCCAGCAGTTACCCAGGGGGCGCGGGCTACACCTTC
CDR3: CASSYPGGAGYTF

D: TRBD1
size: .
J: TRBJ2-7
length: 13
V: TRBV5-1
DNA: TGCGCCAGCAGCTTTAAGGGGGCGCACGAGCAGTACTTC
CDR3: CASSFKGAHEQYF

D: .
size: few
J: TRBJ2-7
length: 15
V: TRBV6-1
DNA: TGTGCCAGCAGCCTCGGAACAGGGAGTGGGTACGAGCAGTACTTC
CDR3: CASSLGTGSGYEQYF

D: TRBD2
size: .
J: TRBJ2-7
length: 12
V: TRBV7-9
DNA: TGTGCCAGCAGCCCCGTAGCGGGCGAGCAGTACTTC
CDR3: CASSPVAGEQYF

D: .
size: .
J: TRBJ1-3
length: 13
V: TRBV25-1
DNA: TGTGCCAGCAGTGACGGCAGGGGAAACACCATATATTTT
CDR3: CASSDGRGNTIYF

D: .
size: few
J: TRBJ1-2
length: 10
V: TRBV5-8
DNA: TGTGCCAGCAGCTTGGGTGGCTACACCTTC
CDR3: CASSLGGYTF

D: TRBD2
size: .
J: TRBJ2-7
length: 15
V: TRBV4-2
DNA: TGTGCCAGCAGCCAAGATACTAGCGGGGACTACGAGCAGTACTTC
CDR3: CASSQDTSGDYEQYF

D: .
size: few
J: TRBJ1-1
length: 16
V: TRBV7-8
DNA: TGTGCCAGCAGCTATCCGGGCCCCCAGGCGAACACTGAAGCTTTCTTT
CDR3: CASSYPGPQANTEAFF

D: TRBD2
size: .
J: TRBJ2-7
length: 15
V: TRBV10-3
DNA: TGTGCCAGCTCCCCGGGGGGAGGCCTAGGGTACGAGCAGTACTTC
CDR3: CASSPGGGLGYEQYF

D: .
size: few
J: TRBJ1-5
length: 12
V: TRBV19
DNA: TGTGCCACCCGGGCAGGGGTTCAGCCCCAGCATTTT
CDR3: CATRAGVQPQHF

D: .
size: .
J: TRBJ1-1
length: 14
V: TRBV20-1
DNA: TGCAGTGCTAGACGCCAGCTGGGAATGGCTGAAGCTTTCTTT
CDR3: CSARRQLGMAEAFF

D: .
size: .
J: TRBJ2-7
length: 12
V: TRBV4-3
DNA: TGCGCCAGCAGCCAAGGAGGGGCCGAGCAGTACTTC
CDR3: CASSQGGAEQYF

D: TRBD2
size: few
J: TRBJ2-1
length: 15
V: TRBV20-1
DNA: TGCAGTGCTAGTAGTAGGACTAGCGGGGGCAATGAGCAGTTCTTC
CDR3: CSASSRTSGGNEQFF

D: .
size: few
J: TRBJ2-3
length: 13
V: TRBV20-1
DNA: TGCAGTGCAACCCATTCGACCCCAGATACGCAGTATTTT
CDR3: CSATHSTPDTQYF

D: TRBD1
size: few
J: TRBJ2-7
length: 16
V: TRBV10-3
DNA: TGTGCCACCCGGGGGACAGGGGGCATGGATTCTTACGAGCAGTACTTC
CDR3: CATRGTGGMDSYEQYF

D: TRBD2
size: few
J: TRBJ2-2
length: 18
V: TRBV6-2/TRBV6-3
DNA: TGTGCCAGCACCACCGGGACTAGCGGGAGTCTCCCCACCGGGGAGCTGTTTTTT
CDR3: CASTTGTSGSLPTGELFF

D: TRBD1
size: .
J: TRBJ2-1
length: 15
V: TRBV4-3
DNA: TGCGCCAGCAGCCCCGAAGCAGGGGGTGGTAATGAGCAGTTCTTC
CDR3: CASSPEAGGGNEQFF

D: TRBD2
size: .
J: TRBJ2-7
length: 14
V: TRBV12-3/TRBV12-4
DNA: TGTGCCAGCAGTATATTAGCGGGAGGGAAAGAGCAGTACTTC
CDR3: CASSILAGGKEQYF

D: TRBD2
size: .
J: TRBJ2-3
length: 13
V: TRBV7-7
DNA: TGTGCTAGCAGCTTAGGCGGGGGGCAGCCGCAGTATTTT
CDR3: CASSLGGGQPQYF

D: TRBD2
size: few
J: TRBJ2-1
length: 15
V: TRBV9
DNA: TGTGCCAGCAGCGAAACGGGACTAGCGTACAATGAGCAGTTCTTC
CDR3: CASSETGLAYNEQFF

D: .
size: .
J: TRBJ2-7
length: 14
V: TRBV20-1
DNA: TGCAGTGTCGGGCACGGCGGGAAACCTTACGAGCAGTACTTC
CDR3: CSVGHGGKPYEQYF

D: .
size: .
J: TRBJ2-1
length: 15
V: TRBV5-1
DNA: TGCGCCAGCAGCTTGCGGGGGATCTCCTACAATGAGCAGTTCTTC
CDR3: CASSLRGISYNEQFF